This T cell receptor beta chain is from a study of blood T cells in healthy people across ages. Study results and caveats: With naive T cell percentage, TCR beta diversity showed a strong correlation. Roughly linear declines in TCR beta diversity per million T cells occurred with age.

It was with a sample-barcoded 5' primer and a J-beta primer mix that a second PCR of roughly 6 to 11 cycles was run. TCRdb itself ran the 5' RACE reads through MiXCR, one entry per CDR3 protein. The sample carries 700,000 to 950,000 distinct CDR3 sequences, 55% to 75% recorded once. CDR3 length: 15 residues. Germline CDR1 and CDR2: LGHNA and YSLEER. Trimming left V 1 base short and J 2 bases short, with 12 bases between. As to this clonotype: The antigen is undetermined.

It was approximately 10 milliliters of peripheral blood that were drawn from each donor. Material: blood. This chain uses TRBV4-3 with TRBJ2-7, with D unresolved. The sequence was collected from a man between 25 and 39 years old in good health. The CDR3 region is CASSQGRQNTYEQYF. In DNA form, the CDR3 reads TGCGCCAGCAGCCAAGGCAGGCAAAATACCTACGAGCAGTACTTC.